This T cell receptor (beta chain) was obtained from a study of sequential checkpoint blockade in melanoma. CDR3 length: 15 residues. Germline V gives CDR1 SGHTS, CDR2 YDEGEE. For this clone: The junction departs from germline at one end; a sequencing error may be responsible.

The repertoire was sequenced with immunoSEQ multiplex PCR; TCRdb's copy has only in-frame clones and lacks some. The table has 15,000 to 20,000 clones, approximately 69% seen once; the top ten hold about 20%. The treatment denotes: randomized to nivolumab then ipilimumab (arm A) or the reverse (arm B). V usage is TRBV5-8 and J usage is TRBJ1-4, with 8 positions matching TRBD1. The source material was CD8+ T cells sorted from blood (inferred from file names), sampled from a patient given nivolumab and ipilimumab in sequence. The receptor's source is a human donor with melanoma. This chain's CDR3 is CASSQDTGGGEKLFF. The CDR3 DNA reads TGCGCCAGCAGCCAAGACACAGGGGGTGGTGAAAAACTGTTTTTT.